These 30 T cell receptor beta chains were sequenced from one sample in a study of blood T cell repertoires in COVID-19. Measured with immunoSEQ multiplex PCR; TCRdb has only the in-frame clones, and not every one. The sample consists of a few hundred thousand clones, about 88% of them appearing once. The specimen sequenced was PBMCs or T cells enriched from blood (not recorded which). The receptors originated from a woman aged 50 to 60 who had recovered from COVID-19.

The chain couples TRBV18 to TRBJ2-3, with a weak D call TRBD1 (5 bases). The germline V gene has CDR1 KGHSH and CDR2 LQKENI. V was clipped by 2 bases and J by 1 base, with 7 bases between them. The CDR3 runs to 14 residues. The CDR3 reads CASSPGRGTDTQYF. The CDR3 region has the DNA TGTGCCAGCTCACCAGGCAGGGGCACAGATACGCAGTATTTT.

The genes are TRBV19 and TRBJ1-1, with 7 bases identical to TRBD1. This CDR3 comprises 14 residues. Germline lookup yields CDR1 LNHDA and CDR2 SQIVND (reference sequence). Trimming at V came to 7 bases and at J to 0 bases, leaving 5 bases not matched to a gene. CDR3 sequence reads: CASIGQAMNTEAFF. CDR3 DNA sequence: TGTGCCAGTATCGGACAGGCTATGAACACTGAAGCTTTCTTT.

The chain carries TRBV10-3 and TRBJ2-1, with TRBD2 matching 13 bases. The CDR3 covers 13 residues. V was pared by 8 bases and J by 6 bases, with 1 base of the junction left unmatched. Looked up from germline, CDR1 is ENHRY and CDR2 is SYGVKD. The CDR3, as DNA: TGTGCCATCGGACTAGCGGGAGCCAATGAGCAGTTCTTC. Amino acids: CAIGLAGANEQFF.

The CDR3 bases are TGTGCCAGCAAGGGACTGCAAGGTTACGAGCAGTACTTC. This sequence encodes CASKGLQGYEQYF. The chain links TRBV6-5 to TRBJ2-7; D perhaps matches TRBD2 (6 bases). Germline-derived CDR1 and CDR2 are MNHEY and SVGAGI. The V gene lost 7 bases and the J gene lost 4 bases, with 14 bases spanning the gap. The CDR3 contains 13 residues.

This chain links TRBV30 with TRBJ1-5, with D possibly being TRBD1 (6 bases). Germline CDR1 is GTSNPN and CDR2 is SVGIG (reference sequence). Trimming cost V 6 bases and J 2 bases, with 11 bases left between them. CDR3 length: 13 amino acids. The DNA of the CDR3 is TGTGCCTGTCAAGCAGGGGGCAATCAGCCCCAGCATTTT. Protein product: CACQAGGNQPQHF.

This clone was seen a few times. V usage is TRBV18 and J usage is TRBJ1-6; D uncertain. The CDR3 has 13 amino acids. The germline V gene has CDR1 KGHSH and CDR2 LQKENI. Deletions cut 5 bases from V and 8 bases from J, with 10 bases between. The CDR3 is CASSEGRDSPLHF. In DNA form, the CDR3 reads TGTGCCAGCTCAGAGGGAAGGGATTCACCCCTCCACTTT.

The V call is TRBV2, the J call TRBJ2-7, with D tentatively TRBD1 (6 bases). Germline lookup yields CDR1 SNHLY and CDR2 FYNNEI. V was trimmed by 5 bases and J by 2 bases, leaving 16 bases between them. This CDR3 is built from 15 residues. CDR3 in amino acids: CASSSRQGQAYEQYF. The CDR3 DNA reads TGTGCCAGCAGTTCCAGGCAGGGACAAGCCTACGAGCAGTACTTC.

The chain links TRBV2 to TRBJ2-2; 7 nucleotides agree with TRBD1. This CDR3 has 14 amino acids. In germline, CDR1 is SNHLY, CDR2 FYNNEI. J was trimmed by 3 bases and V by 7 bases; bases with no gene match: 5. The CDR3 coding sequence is TGTGCCAGCACCCTAGACAGGGACACCGGGGAGCTGTTTTTT. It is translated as CASTLDRDTGELFF.

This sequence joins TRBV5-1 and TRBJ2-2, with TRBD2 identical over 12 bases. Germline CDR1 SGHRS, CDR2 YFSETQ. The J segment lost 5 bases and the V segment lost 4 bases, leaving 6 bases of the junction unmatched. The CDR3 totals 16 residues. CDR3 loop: CASSAPLAGGTGELFF. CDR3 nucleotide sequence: TGCGCCAGCAGCGCCCCACTAGCGGGAGGTACCGGGGAGCTGTTTTTT.

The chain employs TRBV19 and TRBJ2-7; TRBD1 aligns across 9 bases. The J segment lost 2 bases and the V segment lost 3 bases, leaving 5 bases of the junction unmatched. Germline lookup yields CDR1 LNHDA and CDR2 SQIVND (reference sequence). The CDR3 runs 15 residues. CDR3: CASSMSGQGTYEQYF. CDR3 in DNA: TGTGCCAGTAGTATGTCGGGACAGGGTACCTACGAGCAGTACTTC. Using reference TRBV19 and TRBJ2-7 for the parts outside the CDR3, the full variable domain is DGGITQSPKYLFRKEGQNVTLSCEQNLNHDAMYWYRQDPGQGLRLIYYSQIVNDFQKGDIAEGYSVSREKKESFPLTVTSAQKNPTAFYLCASSMSGQGTYEQYFGPGTRLTVT.

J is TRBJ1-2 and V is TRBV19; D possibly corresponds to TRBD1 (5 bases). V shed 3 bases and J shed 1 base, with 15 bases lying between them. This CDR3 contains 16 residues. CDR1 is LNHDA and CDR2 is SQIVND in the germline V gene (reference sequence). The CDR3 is CASSMGSGSFNYGYTF. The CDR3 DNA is TGTGCCAGTAGTATGGGCTCAGGGTCGTTTAACTATGGCTACACCTTC.

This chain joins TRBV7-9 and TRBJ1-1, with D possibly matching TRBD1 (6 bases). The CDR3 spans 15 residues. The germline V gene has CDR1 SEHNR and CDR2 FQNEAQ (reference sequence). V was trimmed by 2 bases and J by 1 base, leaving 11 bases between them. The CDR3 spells CASSLSRTENTEAFF. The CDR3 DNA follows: TGTGCCAGCAGCTTATCTAGGACAGAGAACACTGAAGCTTTCTTT. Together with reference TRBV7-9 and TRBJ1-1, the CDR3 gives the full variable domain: DTGVSQNPRHKITKRGQNVTFRCDPISEHNRLYWYRQTLGQGPEFLTYFQNEAQLEKSRLLSDRFSAERPKGSFSTLEIQRTEQGDSAMYLCASSLSRTENTEAFFGQGTRLTVV.

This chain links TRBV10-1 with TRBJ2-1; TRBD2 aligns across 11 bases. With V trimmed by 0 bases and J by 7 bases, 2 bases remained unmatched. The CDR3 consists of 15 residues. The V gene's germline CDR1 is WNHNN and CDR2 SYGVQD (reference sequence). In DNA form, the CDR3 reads TGCGCCAGCAGTGAGTCCGCTAGCGGGGGGAATGAGCAGTTCTTC. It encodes CASSESASGGNEQFF.

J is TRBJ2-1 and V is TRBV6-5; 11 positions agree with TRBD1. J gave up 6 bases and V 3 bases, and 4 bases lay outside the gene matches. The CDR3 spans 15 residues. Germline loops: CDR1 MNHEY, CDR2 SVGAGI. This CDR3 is CASSYGTGGFNEQFF. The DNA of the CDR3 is TGTGCCAGCAGTTATGGGACAGGGGGTTTCAATGAGCAGTTCTTC.

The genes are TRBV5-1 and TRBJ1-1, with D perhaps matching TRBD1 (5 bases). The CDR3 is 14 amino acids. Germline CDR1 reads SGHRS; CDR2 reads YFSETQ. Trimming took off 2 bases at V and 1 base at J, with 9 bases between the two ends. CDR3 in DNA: TGCGCCAGCAGCTTAGGACACTCGAACACTGAAGCTTTCTTT. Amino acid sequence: CASSLGHSNTEAFF.

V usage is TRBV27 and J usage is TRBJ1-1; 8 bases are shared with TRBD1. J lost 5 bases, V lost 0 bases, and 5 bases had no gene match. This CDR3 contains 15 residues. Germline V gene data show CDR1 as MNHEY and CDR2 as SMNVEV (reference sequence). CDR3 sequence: CASSLSHRGITEAFF. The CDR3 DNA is TGTGCCAGCAGTTTATCGCACAGGGGGATAACTGAAGCTTTCTTT.

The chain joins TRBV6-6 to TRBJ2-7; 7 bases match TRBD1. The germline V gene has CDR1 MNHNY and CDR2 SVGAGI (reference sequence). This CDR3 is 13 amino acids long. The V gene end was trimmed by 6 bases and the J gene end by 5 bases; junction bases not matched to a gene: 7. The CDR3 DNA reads TGTGCCAGCAGCATTAAGGGGGCGAACGAGCAGTACTTC. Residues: CASSIKGANEQYF.

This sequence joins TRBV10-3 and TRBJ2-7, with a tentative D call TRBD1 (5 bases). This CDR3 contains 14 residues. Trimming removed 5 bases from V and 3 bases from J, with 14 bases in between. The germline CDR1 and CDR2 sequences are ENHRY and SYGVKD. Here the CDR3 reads CAISLHRQFYEQYF. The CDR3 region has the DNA TGTGCCATCAGTCTCCACCGACAGTTCTACGAGCAGTACTTC.

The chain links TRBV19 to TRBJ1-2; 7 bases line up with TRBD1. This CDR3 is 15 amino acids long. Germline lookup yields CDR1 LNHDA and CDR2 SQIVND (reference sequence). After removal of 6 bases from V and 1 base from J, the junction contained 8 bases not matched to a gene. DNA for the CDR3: TGTGCCAGTAGACATCAACAGGGGCTTAACTATGGCTACACCTTC. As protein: CASRHQQGLNYGYTF.

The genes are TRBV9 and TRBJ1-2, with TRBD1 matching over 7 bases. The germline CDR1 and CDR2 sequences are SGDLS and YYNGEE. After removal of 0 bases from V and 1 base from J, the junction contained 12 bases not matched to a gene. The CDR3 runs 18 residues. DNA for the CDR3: TGTGCCAGCAGCGTAGCCTCTAGGACAGGTGGAATTAACTATGGCTACACCTTC. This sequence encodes CASSVASRTGGINYGYTF.

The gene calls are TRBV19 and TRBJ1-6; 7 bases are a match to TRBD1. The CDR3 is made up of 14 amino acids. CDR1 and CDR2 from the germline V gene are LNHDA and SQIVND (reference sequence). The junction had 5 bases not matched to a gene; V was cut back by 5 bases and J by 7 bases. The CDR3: CASSSGTDNSPLHF. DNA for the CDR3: TGTGCCAGTAGTTCCGGGACAGACAATTCACCCCTCCACTTT.

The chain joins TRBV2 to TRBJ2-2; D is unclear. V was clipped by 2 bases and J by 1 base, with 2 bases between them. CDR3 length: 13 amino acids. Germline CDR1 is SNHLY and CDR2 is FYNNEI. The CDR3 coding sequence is TGTGCCAGCAGTGAACAGAACACCGGGGAGCTGTTTTTT. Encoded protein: CASSEQNTGELFF.

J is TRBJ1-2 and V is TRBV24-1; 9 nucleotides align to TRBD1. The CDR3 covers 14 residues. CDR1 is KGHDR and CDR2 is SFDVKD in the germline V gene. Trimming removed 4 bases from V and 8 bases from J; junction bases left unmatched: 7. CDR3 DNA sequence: TGTGCCACCAGTGACCACAGGGGGCGAGAAGGCTACACCTTC. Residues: CATSDHRGREGYTF.

CDR3 amino acids: CAISPGGLPNTGELFF. Here the CDR3 DNA reads TGTGCCATCAGTCCCGGAGGGCTCCCGAACACCGGGGAGCTGTTTTTT. This rearrangement joins TRBV10-3 to TRBJ2-2; perhaps TRBD2 as D (6 bases). Germline-derived CDR1 and CDR2 are ENHRY and SYGVKD. V lost 5 bases to trimming and J lost 0 bases, with 13 bases between them. The CDR3 has 16 amino acids.

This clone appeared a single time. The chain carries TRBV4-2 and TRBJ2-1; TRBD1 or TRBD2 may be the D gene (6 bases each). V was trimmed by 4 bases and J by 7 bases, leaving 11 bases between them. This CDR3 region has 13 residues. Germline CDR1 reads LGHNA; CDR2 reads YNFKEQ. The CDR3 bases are TGTGCCAGCAGCCGAGAGGGGGGAAATGAGCAGTTCTTC. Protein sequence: CASSREGGNEQFF.

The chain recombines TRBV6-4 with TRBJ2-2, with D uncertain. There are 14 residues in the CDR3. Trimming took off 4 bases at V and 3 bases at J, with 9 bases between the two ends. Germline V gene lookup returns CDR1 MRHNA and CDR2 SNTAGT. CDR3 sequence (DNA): TGTGCCAGCAGTGTATCCCCAGACACCGGGGAGCTGTTTTTT. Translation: CASSVSPDTGELFF.

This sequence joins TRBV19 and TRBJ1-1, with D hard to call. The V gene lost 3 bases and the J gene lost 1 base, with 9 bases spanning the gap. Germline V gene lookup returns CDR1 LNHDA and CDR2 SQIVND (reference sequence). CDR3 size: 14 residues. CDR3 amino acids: CASSIPGWNTEAFF. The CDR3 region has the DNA TGTGCCAGTAGTATCCCGGGATGGAACACTGAAGCTTTCTTT. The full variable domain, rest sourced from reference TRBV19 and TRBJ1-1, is DGGITQSPKYLFRKEGQNVTLSCEQNLNHDAMYWYRQDPGQGLRLIYYSQIVNDFQKGDIAEGYSVSREKKESFPLTVTSAQKNPTAFYLCASSIPGWNTEAFFGQGTRLTVV.

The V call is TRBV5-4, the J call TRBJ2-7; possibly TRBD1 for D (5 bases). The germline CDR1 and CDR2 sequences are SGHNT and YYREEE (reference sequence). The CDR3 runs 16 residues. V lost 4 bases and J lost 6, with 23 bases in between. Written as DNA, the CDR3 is TGTGCCAGCAGCCCAGCAAGCGTGCAGGGCGCCCGCGAGCAGTACTTC. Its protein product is CASSPASVQGAREQYF.

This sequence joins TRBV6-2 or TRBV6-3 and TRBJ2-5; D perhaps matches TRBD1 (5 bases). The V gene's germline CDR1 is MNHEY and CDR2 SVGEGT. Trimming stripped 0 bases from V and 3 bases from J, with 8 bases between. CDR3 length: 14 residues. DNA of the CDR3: TGTGCCAGCAGTTACTCGTCGGACAAAGAGACCCAGTACTTC. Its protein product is CASSYSSDKETQYF.

The CDR3 spells CASSLGVGASSGNTIYF. The CDR3 DNA follows: TGTGCCAGCAGTTTAGGGGTTGGGGCCAGCTCTGGAAACACCATATATTTT. The V call is TRBV27, the J call TRBJ1-3; D is possibly TRBD1 (5 bases). The V end lost 2 bases, the J end lost 0 bases, and 14 bases lay between the germline ends. The germline gives CDR1 MNHEY, CDR2 SMNVEV (reference sequence). This CDR3 is built from 17 residues.